The sequence of this T cell receptor (beta chain) was determined in a study of PD-L1 blockade in urothelial cancer. Study-wide background: Reported median T cell count for blood samples was around 140,000.

Clones were read by immunoSEQ multiplex PCR, and TCRdb kept only the in-frame ones, dropping some. The table has 30,000 to 40,000 clones, 80% to 95% seen once. Time point defined: pretreatment peripheral blood. Metastatic or locally advanced urothelial carcinoma was present in the patients. The specimen comprised PBMCs, sampled around atezolizumab (anti-PD-L1) treatment. This sequence was found in an older woman with urothelial cancer.

Here the CDR3 reads CASSLEAVSTDTQYF. For the CDR3, the DNA is TGTGCCAGCAGCTTAGAGGCGGTGAGCACAGATACGCAGTATTTT. The rearrangement joins TRBV7-6 to TRBJ2-3, with D unclear. The length of the CDR3 is 15 residues. Trimming took 1 base from V and 0 from J, leaving 8 bases between them. Germline V lookup: CDR1 SGHVS, CDR2 FNYEAQ. Variable domain in full (rest from reference TRBV7-6 and TRBJ2-3): GAGVSQSPRYKVTKRGQDVALRCDPISGHVSLYWYRQALGQGPEFLTYFNYEAQQDKSGLPNDRFSAERPEGSISTLTIQRTEQRDSAMYRCASSLEAVSTDTQYFGPGTRLTVL.